This TCR beta chain was retrieved from a study of OX40 agonist ivuxolimab in advanced cancers. Some clones are missing from TCRdb's copy, which holds only in-frame ones; the method was immunoSEQ multiplex PCR. Here the sample spans 70,000 to 85,000 clones, roughly 80% being singletons. If patients had autoimmune disease history or systemic immunosuppression, they were excluded. The length of the CDR3 is 14 residues. V gave up 3 bases and J gave up 5 bases; unmatched junction bases: 3. Looked up from germline, CDR1 is SGHVS and CDR2 is FNYEAQ. This specimen was CD4+ or CD8+ T cells sorted from blood, taken in a trial of the OX40 agonist ivuxolimab. The source is an adult with an advanced solid tumor such as melanoma, head and neck, liver or kidney cancer. This chain joins TRBV7-6 and TRBJ2-7, with 11 nucleotides matching TRBD1. Here the CDR3 DNA reads TGTGCCAGCAGCTTCGGACAGGGGGCTGACGAGCAGTACTTC. Encoded protein: CASSFGQGADEQYF.